These 2 T cell receptor beta chains share one sample of origin, sequenced in a study of cytomegalovirus exposure and HLA in healthy donors (dated by TCRdb to 2016 to 2017). Receptors were amplified or captured by the immunoSEQ multiplex PCR assay. This is the immuneACCESS table as TCRdb keeps it, with only in-frame sequences that have V and J called. A part of the clones is gone; compared with another copy, unresolved V genes explain less than half, and the rest is unexplained. The sample table shows 260,000 or so clones, and around 87% are seen once. The top ten clones comprise 2.6% of the sample. The specimen was PBMCs. Receptors were obtained from a man in his late teens or twenties in good health and CMV-seronegative.

This chain connects TRBV14 to TRBJ2-3; weak D call: TRBD2 (6 bases). CDR3 length equals 15 residues. Per the germline V gene, CDR1 is SGHDN and CDR2 is FVKESK. Deletions cut 3 bases from V and 5 bases from J, with 15 bases between. The CDR3 bases are TGTGCCAGCAGCCAGCCGGGAGTGTATATAGATACGCAGTATTTT. Its protein product is CASSQPGVYIDTQYF.

This clone was seen once. The V call is TRBV5-1, the J call TRBJ1-3; the D gene is possibly TRBD1 (6 bases). V dropped 2 bases and J dropped 0 bases, with 9 bases sitting between them. This CDR3 contains 15 residues. Germline V gene lookup returns CDR1 SGHRS and CDR2 YFSETQ. This chain's CDR3 is CASSFTTGSGNTIYF. The CDR3, as DNA: TGCGCCAGCAGCTTCACGACAGGCTCTGGAAACACCATATATTTT.